The text below deals with one T cell receptor (beta chain). Its antigen is currently unknown. Per the germline V gene, CDR1 is GTSNPN and CDR2 is SVGIG (reference sequence). V was cut by 1 base and J by 0 bases, with 10 bases left in between. This CDR3 has 15 residues. Libraries were prepared by immunoSEQ multiplex PCR; TCRdb keeps only in-frame clonotypes and omits some of them. The repertoire holds 65,000 to 85,000 clones, with about nine tenths as singletons. The data originate from a study of cytotoxic CD8 clonotypes in ibrutinib-treated CLL. Overall study findings and caveats: Treatment saw public clonotypes, which were uncommon, either contract or stay stable. There were differences in sampling times between sustained-remission and progressing patients.

The TCR sequence derives from a human donor with chronic lymphocytic leukemia. Sequenced here: PBMCs, sampled after 12 months of ibrutinib treatment. The chain uses TRBV30 and TRBJ1-5; D not certain. CDR3 amino acids: CAWSETWGSNQPQHF. Here the CDR3 DNA reads TGTGCCTGGAGTGAAACCTGGGGTAGCAATCAGCCCCAGCATTTT.